This TCR beta chain was sequenced during a study of T cells after posttransplantation cyclophosphamide. Study outcomes and limitations: Recipient CMV seropositivity and CMV reactivation strongly tracked TRB clonality. Tissue-infiltrating T cells from skin or gut overlapped little with blood T cells.

This clone was seen at least ten times. Its antigen is not identified. CDR1 and CDR2 (germline): MNHEY, SVGAGI. The V and J ends lost 7 bases and 5 bases respectively, with 17 bases between them. The CDR3 is 14 amino acids. The repertoire was sequenced with immunoSEQ multiplex PCR; TCRdb's copy has only in-frame clones and lacks some. There are 20,000 to 30,000 clones in the sample, none observed a single time. The chain carries TRBV6-5 and TRBJ1-1, with a weak D call TRBD1 (5 bases). Sequenced input: PBMCs. The clonotype was recovered from a woman aged 50 to 65 in good health, CMV-negative, and a related stem cell transplant donor. The CDR3: CASIRDPGGTEAFF. Here the CDR3 DNA reads TGTGCCAGCATACGGGACCCCGGGGGAACTGAAGCTTTCTTT.